Shown below are 23 T cell receptor beta chains from a single sample sequenced in a study of T cell repertoires in cytomegalovirus infection. TCRdb ran MiXCR on the reads and lists one entry per CDR3 protein. The table has 550,000 to 850,000 distinct CDR3 sequences, roughly 36% seen once; the top ten hold about 18%. Their cognate antigens are unknown. The sequences come from cultured PBMCs, collected from culture after CMV antigen stimulation. The origin of the receptors is a human donor in good health (CMV status not recorded). Some clones in this sample may be carry-over from other donors' samples.

The rearrangement uses TRBV29-1 and TRBJ2-5; 7 bases align to TRBD1. The CDR3 totals 13 residues. Germline V gene sequence: CDR1 SQVTM, CDR2 ANQGSEA. The trim removed 7 bases at V and 1 base at J, leaving 6 bases unmatched. The CDR3, as DNA: TGCAGCGCTAAGACAGGGATCCAAGAGACCCAGTACTTC. Protein: CSAKTGIQETQYF.

This chain connects TRBV11-2 to TRBJ2-5; TRBD2 agrees at 7 bases. The ends lost 1 base at V and 3 bases at J; junction bases unmatched: 20. The CDR3 has 20 residues. The germline V gene has CDR1 SGHAT and CDR2 FQNNGV. CDR3 sequence reads: CASSLGAGLLGKRGEETQYF. CDR3 nucleotide sequence: TGTGCCAGCAGCTTAGGAGCGGGGCTATTGGGGAAAAGGGGAGAAGAGACCCAGTACTTC.

The V gene is TRBV5-1, the J gene TRBJ2-5; D possibly matches TRBD1 or TRBD2 (5 bases each). In germline, CDR1 is SGHRS, CDR2 YFSETQ. CDR3 length: 14 amino acids. The V end lost 4 bases, the J end lost 5 bases, and 15 bases lay between the germline ends. The CDR3 DNA reads TGCGCCAGCAGCCCCGGGACCGCTACCGAGACCCAGTACTTC. As protein: CASSPGTATETQYF.

In its sample, this clonotype was seen a few times. J is TRBJ2-1 and V is TRBV27; 7 bases fit TRBD2. The V gene's germline CDR1 is MNHEY and CDR2 SMNVEV (reference sequence). This CDR3 is built from 16 residues. V was pared by 3 bases and J by 2 bases, with 7 bases of the junction left unmatched. The CDR3 region has the DNA TGTGCCAGCAGTTTGTCTAGCGGCGAGACCTACAATGAGCAGTTCTTC. Its protein is CASSLSSGETYNEQFF.

The genes are TRBV30 and TRBJ2-1; 7 bases align to TRBD2. V trimming: 0 bases; J trimming: 8 bases; junction bases outside the gene matches: 10. Germline CDR1 GTSNPN, CDR2 SVGIG (reference sequence). The CDR3 sequence is 15 residues long. The CDR3 DNA reads TGTGCCTGGAGTGTAGGCGTGCGGGAGTCTCATGAGCAGTTCTTC. Amino acid sequence: CAWSVGVRESHEQFF. Filled out from reference TRBV30 and TRBJ2-1, the complete variable domain reads SQTIHQWPATLVQPVGSPLSLECTVEGTSNPNLYWYRQAAGRGLQLLFYSVGIGQISSEVPQNLSASRPQDRQFILSSKKLLLSDSGFYLCAWSVGVRESHEQFFGPGTRLTVL.

This clonotype was counted ten times or more. V is TRBV7-6 and J is TRBJ1-6; perhaps TRBD1 as D (5 bases). This CDR3 contains 14 residues. V was clipped by 3 bases and J by 10 bases, with 13 bases between them. From germline, CDR1 is SGHVS and CDR2 FNYEAQ. CDR3 sequence (DNA): TGTGCCAGCAGCTTGGGGGATTTGGGGTCACCCCTCCACTTT. Encoded protein: CASSLGDLGSPLHF.

The chain recombines TRBV28 with TRBJ1-5; TRBD1 agrees at 8 bases. V was pared by 5 bases and J by 11 bases, with 14 bases of the junction left unmatched. The length of the CDR3 is 15 residues. Germline V gene lookup returns CDR1 MDHEN and CDR2 SYDVKM. As DNA, the CDR3 is TGTGCCAGCAGTATACCGGGACAGGTCTCCTCGTCCCAGCATTTT. This codes for CASSIPGQVSSSQHF.

The chain recombines TRBV19 with TRBJ2-7, with 7 bases aligning to TRBD1. V shed 3 bases and J 5 bases; nucleotides not matched to a gene: 10. Germline V gene sequence: CDR1 LNHDA, CDR2 SQIVND (reference sequence). This CDR3 has 15 amino acids. The CDR3 loop reads CASSMWVTGKHEQYF. The CDR3 nucleotides are TGTGCCAGTAGTATGTGGGTGACAGGGAAGCACGAGCAGTACTTC.

The V call is TRBV28, the J call TRBJ2-7, with D tentatively TRBD1 or TRBD2 (5 bases each). Germline loops: CDR1 MDHEN, CDR2 SYDVKM. The CDR3 contains 14 residues. V shed 7 bases and J shed 2 bases, with 15 bases lying between them. CDR3 region: CASTPGSGPYEQYF. Here the CDR3 DNA reads TGTGCCAGCACCCCAGGGAGCGGACCCTACGAGCAGTACTTC.

CDR3 nucleotides: TGCAGTGCTAGGGTAGCGGGGGGTCCTTCCTACAATGAGCAGTTCTTC. Translating gives CSARVAGGPSYNEQFF. This sequence joins TRBV20-1 and TRBJ2-1; 10 positions match TRBD2. From germline, CDR1 is DFQATT and CDR2 SNEGSKA (reference sequence). The CDR3 runs 16 residues. Trimming removed 3 bases from V and 1 base from J; junction bases left unmatched: 6.

The sample holds a few counts of this clonotype. This chain links TRBV5-1 with TRBJ2-2; D might be TRBD2 (6 bases). There are 15 residues in the CDR3. The germline gives CDR1 SGHRS, CDR2 YFSETQ. Deletions cut 0 bases from V and 5 bases from J, with 11 bases between. CDR3: CASSLVEGLTGELFF. Here the CDR3 DNA reads TGCGCCAGCAGCTTGGTGGAGGGGCTTACCGGGGAGCTGTTTTTT.

This chain joins TRBV7-6 and TRBJ2-3; either TRBD1 or TRBD2 may fit D (5 bases each). Germline CDR1 reads SGHVS; CDR2 reads FNYEAQ. This CDR3 region has 14 residues. V was trimmed by 4 bases and J by 0 bases, leaving 8 bases between them. CDR3 sequence reads: CASSSEGSTDTQYF. In nucleotides, the CDR3 is TGTGCCAGCAGCTCAGAGGGGAGCACAGATACGCAGTATTTT.

This clonotype was counted only a few times. The chain joins TRBV5-4 to TRBJ2-5; 12 bases agree with TRBD2. CDR3 size: 16 residues. CDR1 SGHNT and CDR2 YYREEE come from the germline V gene (reference sequence). V lost 3 bases, J lost 1 base, and 4 bases stayed unmatched. The CDR3 loop is CASSYSTSGGQETQYF. The CDR3 DNA reads as TGTGCCAGCAGCTACTCGACTAGCGGGGGCCAAGAGACCCAGTACTTC.

V usage is TRBV6-5 and J usage is TRBJ2-5; D is ambiguous. Trimming removed 5 bases at V and 3 bases at J, with 13 bases between. The CDR3 covers 14 residues. Germline V gives CDR1 MNHEY, CDR2 SVGAGI. CDR3 DNA: TGTGCCAGCAGTGATTATAGAGGCAAAGAGACCCAGTACTTC. It encodes CASSDYRGKETQYF.

The rearrangement uses TRBV20-1 and TRBJ1-5, with unresolved D. This CDR3 has 12 residues. Trimming shortened V by 0 bases and J by 8 bases, and 8 bases separated the two germline ends. From germline, CDR1 is DFQATT and CDR2 SNEGSKA (reference sequence). The DNA for the CDR3 is TGCAGTGCTAGAGAACTACTAAAGCCCCAGCATTTT. The encoded protein is CSARELLKPQHF.

This clonotype was recorded a few times. V gene TRBV7-2 combines with J gene TRBJ2-7, with 13 bases aligning to TRBD2. The CDR3 has 15 amino acids. The germline V gene has CDR1 SGHTA and CDR2 FQGNSA. V was pared by 8 bases and J by 0 bases, with 4 bases of the junction left unmatched. The CDR3 is CASGWTSGSSYEQYF. CDR3 coding DNA: TGTGCCAGCGGCTGGACTAGCGGGAGCTCCTACGAGCAGTACTTC.

In its sample, this clonotype was seen a few times. The chain is built from TRBV7-8 and TRBJ1-1, with TRBD1 as a possible D gene (5 bases). The CDR3 is 15 amino acids. Germline CDR1 is SGHVS and CDR2 is FQNEAQ. V gave up 5 bases and J gave up 3 bases, with 16 bases separating them. CDR3 amino acids: CASSPGGGADTEAFF. Here the CDR3 DNA reads TGTGCCAGCAGCCCCGGCGGCGGGGCCGACACTGAAGCTTTCTTT.

The chain combines TRBV14 with TRBJ2-1; tentatively, D is TRBD1 (6 bases). The V gene's germline CDR1 is SGHDN and CDR2 FVKESK. The V and J ends lost 1 base and 3 bases respectively, with 13 bases between them. The CDR3 extends over 16 amino acids. The CDR3 reads CASSQGQGLGYNEQFF. DNA for the CDR3: TGTGCCAGCAGCCAAGGGCAGGGGCTTGGCTACAATGAGCAGTTCTTC.

The chain couples TRBV7-3 to TRBJ2-5; no clear D gene. CDR3 length equals 14 residues. V was shortened by 2 bases and J by 7 bases, with 14 bases between the two germline ends. Germline V gene data show CDR1 as SGHTA and CDR2 as FQGTGA. In nucleotides, the CDR3 is TGTGCCAGCAGCTTAGCTGTTCCGACCGGGACCCAGTACTTC. Amino acid sequence: CASSLAVPTGTQYF.

This clonotype was found a few times. This chain connects TRBV6-6 to TRBJ1-2, with 9 bases identical to TRBD1. Trimming removed 2 bases from V and 2 bases from J; junction bases left unmatched: 6. This CDR3 comprises 16 residues. Germline V gives CDR1 MNHNY, CDR2 SVGAGI (reference sequence). Here the CDR3 reads CASSYTPDRGNYGYTF. Here the CDR3 DNA reads TGTGCCAGCAGTTACACCCCGGACAGGGGAAACTATGGCTACACCTTC.

A few counts support this clonotype. This chain joins TRBV12-3 or TRBV12-4 and TRBJ2-5, with D perhaps matching TRBD1 or TRBD2 (5 bases each). V lost 6 bases, J lost 7 bases, and 21 bases lay in between. The CDR3 contains 15 residues. The CDR3 spells CASRPIRGSGGTQYF. The CDR3 DNA follows: TGTGCCAGCAGACCTATACGGGGCTCAGGTGGGACCCAGTACTTC.

In the case of this clonotype: One end of the junction is discordant with germline, which a read error may explain. In nucleotides, the CDR3 is TGTGCCAGCAGCTTGGTACCAGCGGGGGAAGAGACCCAGTACTTC. It is translated as CASSLVPAGEETQYF. V gene TRBV5-3 combines with J gene TRBJ2-5; 8 positions agree with TRBD2. TRBV5-3 is an ORF; its function is uncertain. This CDR3 spans 15 amino acids.

This clonotype was counted at least ten times. One junction end disagrees with the germline gene, perhaps due to a read error. V is TRBV7-2 and J is TRBJ2-2, with 13 bases lining up with TRBD2. The germline V gene has CDR1 SGHTA and CDR2 FQGNSA. This CDR3 comprises 16 residues. The CDR3 region has the DNA TGTGCCAGCAGCTTGGGACTAGCGGGGAACACGGGGGAGCTGTTTTTT. Translation: CASSLGLAGNTGELFF. Full variable domain (missing parts from reference TRBV7-2 and TRBJ2-2): GAGVSQSPSNKVTEKGKDVELRCDPISGHTALYWYRQSLGQGLEFLIYFQGNSAPDKSGLPSDRFSAERTGGSVSTLTIQRTQQEDSAVYLCASSLGLAGNTGELFFGEGSRLTVL.